A single sample gave rise to the 3 T cell receptor beta chains below, sequenced in a study of blood T cell repertoires in COVID-19. Using immunoSEQ multiplex PCR, the repertoire was profiled, and TCRdb retains in-frame clones only, with some absent. The sample has 45,000 to 65,000 clones, about four fifths seen once; the top ten hold roughly 5.7%. The sample consisted of peripheral blood. All receptors come from a woman aged 60-75 years with acute or convalescent COVID-19.

This chain joins TRBV7-9 and TRBJ1-5; 7 nucleotides line up with TRBD1. Per the germline V gene, CDR1 is SEHNR and CDR2 is FQNEAQ (reference sequence). Trimming at V came to 5 bases and at J to 7 bases, leaving 11 bases not matched to a gene. The length of the CDR3 is 15 residues. Here the CDR3 DNA reads TGTGCCAGCAGCCCCGGGGACAGTCCGTCCCAGCCCCAGCATTTT. Protein product: CASSPGDSPSQPQHF.

The chain links TRBV2 to TRBJ1-5, with D possibly TRBD1 on 5 matching bases. Germline V gene sequence: CDR1 SNHLY, CDR2 FYNNEI. V was clipped by 4 bases and J by 7 bases, with 11 bases between them. The CDR3 length is 13 residues. The CDR3 protein is CASSVGGKQPQHF. For the CDR3, the DNA is TGTGCCAGCAGTGTGGGGGGAAAACAGCCCCAGCATTTT.

The CDR3 here is CASFQGGRVTEAFF. In DNA form, the CDR3 reads TGTGCCAGCTTCCAGGGGGGACGGGTCACTGAAGCTTTCTTT. The chain carries TRBV19 and TRBJ1-1; 7 nucleotides match TRBD1. The CDR3 is made up of 14 amino acids. Germline CDR1 and CDR2: LNHDA and SQIVND (reference sequence). V shed 9 bases, J shed 4 bases, and the junction held 11 bases outside the gene matches.